This T cell receptor beta chain stems from a study of vaccination effects on CD4 cells after COVID-19. Details on this clone: Its antigen is as yet unknown.

Germline lookup yields CDR1 SEHNR and CDR2 FQNEAQ (reference sequence). V trimming: 3 bases; J trimming: 6 bases; junction bases outside the gene matches: 20. CDR3 length: 19 amino acids. Pools of viral peptides were used by the ViraFEST assay to expand antigen-specific CD4+ T cells ahead of sequencing. Scientists isolated CD4+ T cells after a roughly 10-day culture period ended. A PCR test confirmed that the person had SARS-CoV-2 infection between March and December 2020. Days 3 and 7 were when half the medium was replaced with IL-2 medium. Sequenced by immunoSEQ multiplex PCR; TCRdb stores in-frame clones only, minus some. The sample lists approximately 30,000 clones; 65% to 75% were seen once.

Sequencing used CD4+ T cells from PBMCs cultured with a peptide pool, obtained before COVID-19 vaccination. The chain uses TRBV7-9 and TRBJ2-1; 7 bases match TRBD1. The clonotype comes from a human donor who had a prior SARS-CoV-2 infection. CDR3 coding DNA: TGTGCCAGCAGCTTTTTTTATTCCAGGGGGAAGGACGGTCGCAATGAGCAGTTCTTC. Amino acids: CASSFFYSRGKDGRNEQFF.